What follows describes a single TCR beta chain. This receptor's antigen is unknown. No base quality information exists; no much larger clone differs at one position. This entry belongs to a study of CD8 T cells in Susac syndrome (dated by TCRdb to about 2019). Background on the whole study: Whether CD8+ T cell activation and differentiation in Susac syndrome was antigen driven was tested using repertoire sequencing. The study compared CD8+ T cell repertoire clonality among about a dozen healthy donors, 14 Susac syndrome patients and some 16 multiple sclerosis patients. Overall results and qualifications from the work: The number of individuals in the TCR sequencing and HLA analysis was recognized as being relatively small.

RNA was extracted with the RNeasy kit and roughly 0.45 to 1 ug was reverse transcribed using random hexamers. The immunoSEQ multiplex PCR assay, which covers 54 Vbeta and 13 Jbeta segments, was used to amplify TCR beta CDR3 regions. Bias from PCR amplification was corrected by using a synthetic template baseline for primer optimization and for computational correction. On the authors' methods: Only productive sequences were kept, with reads annotated to V, D and J genes according to IMGT and analyzed in immunoSEQ Analyzer. To calculate clonality, Shannon entropy was normalized by log2 of the number of productive unique sequences and then subtracted from one. Public and private clones were assessed among the 100 most prevalent clones of each patient and control. A clone was defined as Susac-specific if it was absent from the healthy and MS cohorts, from around 960 published viral clones and from other ImmuneACCESS disease sequences. The public sequencing data were trimmed at Q25 with fastp and processed into clonotypes with MiXCR by TCRdb, which kept only in-frame beta chains. Rows with one shared CDR3 protein collapse into an entry with the most common genes and DNA. These V and J calls derive from TCRdb rather than the authors' analysis. The sample includes approximately 120,000 distinct CDR3 sequences, with more than 85% observed a single time. The ten top clones hold approximately 0.29% of the sample.

Taken from the germline V gene, the CDR1 and CDR2 loops are LGHNA and YNFKEQ. At the junction V is shortened by 6 bases and J by 4 bases; bases outside the gene matches: 6. From the cysteine through the phenylalanine, the CDR3 covers 16 amino acids. Only the CDR3 DNA stays, 48 bases, in frame from base 1. Peripheral blood CD8+ and CD4+ T cells from healthy donors, Susac syndrome patients and multiple sclerosis patients were profiled using high-throughput TCR beta sequencing. Treatment-naive patients with stable or active relapsing-remitting disease fulfilling revised McDonald criteria were used as multiple sclerosis controls. Bulk CD8+ and CD4+ T cells were purified by magnetic negative isolation, while CD8+ TEMRA cells were enriched using FACS. Blood was drawn into EDTA tubes, processed within 24 hours, and PBMCs were isolated by density gradient centrifugation. PBMCs intended for TCR sequencing were cryopreserved in liquid nitrogen and were subsequently thawed in a 37 degrees C water bath. The sorted or isolated CD4+, CD8+ and CD8+ TEMRA cells reached a purity of at least 90%.

The material sequenced was CD8+ T cells from PBMCs. The V and J segments used are TRBV4-2 and TRBJ2-1, and TRBD2 aligns with 13 junction nucleotides. This receptor was taken from a human donor with multiple sclerosis. This receptor has the CDR3 CASRPTSGGEYNEQFF. The bases are TGTGCCAGCAGACCTACTAGCGGGGGGGAATACAATGAGCAGTTCTTC.